The T cell receptor beta chain described here comes from a study of T cells in Graves' hyperthyroidism and ophthalmopathy. Points from the study as a whole: In the analysis, a 13 V-J model separated ophthalmopathy from stable hyperthyroidism. Blood also carried most thyroid clonotypes expanded above 0.001.

Enrolled ophthalmopathy patients presented with a Clinical Activity Score of at least 3, a NOSPECS grade of at least 4, and disease duration under 3 months. Each diagnosis drew on symptoms, thyroxine, TRAb, thyroid ultrasound and orbital computed tomography findings. Amplification of TCR beta CDR3 regions was performed using RNA transcripts as template. The TCR CDR3 first-round RT-PCR relied on the HTBI primer set. MiXCR, applied by TCRdb to the multiplex PCR reads, yields one record per CDR3 protein. Seen here are a few hundred thousand distinct CDR3 sequences, about a fifth observed once, and the top ten hold around two fifths. Comment on this clonotype: Its target is not known.

Germline V lookup: CDR1 LNHDA, CDR2 SQIVND (reference sequence). V was cut by 0 bases and J by 5 bases, with 4 bases left in between. CDR3 length: 13 amino acids. V and J are TRBV19 and TRBJ2-2; D remains unclear. This sequence originates from a young man with Graves' ophthalmopathy. The material sequenced was blood. The CDR3 DNA follows: TGTGCCAGTAGTATAGAAGGGACCGGGGAGCTGTTTTTT. Protein sequence: CASSIEGTGELFF.